Reported below is one T cell receptor (beta chain). The antigen remains undetermined. The sample is drawn from a study of cytomegalovirus exposure and HLA in healthy donors. Study observations and caveats: Earlier analysis yielded a pattern in which most TCR beta V segments were productive about 87% or about 30% of the time.

CDR3 length: 14 residues. Trimming stripped 4 bases from V and 6 bases from J, with 11 bases between. CDR1 SGHTS and CDR2 YDEGEE come from the germline V gene. This PCR relied on a set of 60 Vbeta primers and 13 Jbeta primers. Profiled with immunoSEQ multiplex PCR; TCRdb holds only in-frame clones, not every one. The repertoire has about 87,000 clones, approximately 75% of them found once; the top ten carry around 3.8%. The rearrangement uses TRBV5-8 and TRBJ1-6; possibly TRBD1 for D (6 bases). The sequencing sample was made of PBMCs. This clonotype originated in a woman between 40 and 50 years old in good health and CMV-seronegative. This CDR3 is CASSTDRSNSPLHF. The CDR3 DNA sequence: TGTGCCAGCAGCACGGACAGAAGTAATTCACCCCTCCACTTT. Looking up the rest from reference TRBV5-8 and TRBJ1-6 gives the full variable domain: EAGVTQSPTHLIKTRGQQATLRCSPISGHTSVYWYQQALGLGLQFLLWYDEGEERNRGNFPPRFSGRQFPNYSSELNVNALELEDSALYLCASSTDRSNSPLHFGNGTRLTVT.